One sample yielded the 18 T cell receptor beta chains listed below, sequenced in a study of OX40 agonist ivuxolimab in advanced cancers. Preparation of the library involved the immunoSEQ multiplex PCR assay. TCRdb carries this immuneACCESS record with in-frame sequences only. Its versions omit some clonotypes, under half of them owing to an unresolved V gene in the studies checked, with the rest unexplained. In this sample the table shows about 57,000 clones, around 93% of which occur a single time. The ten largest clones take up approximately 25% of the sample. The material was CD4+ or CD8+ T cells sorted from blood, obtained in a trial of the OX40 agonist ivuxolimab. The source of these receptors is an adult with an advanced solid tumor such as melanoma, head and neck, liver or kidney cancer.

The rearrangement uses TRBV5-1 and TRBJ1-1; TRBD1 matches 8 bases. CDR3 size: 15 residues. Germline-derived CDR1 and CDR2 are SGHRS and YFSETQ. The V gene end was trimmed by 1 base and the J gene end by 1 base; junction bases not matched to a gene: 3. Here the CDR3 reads CASSLRTGPNTEAFF. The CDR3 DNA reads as TGCGCCAGCAGCTTGAGGACAGGGCCGAACACTGAAGCTTTCTTT.

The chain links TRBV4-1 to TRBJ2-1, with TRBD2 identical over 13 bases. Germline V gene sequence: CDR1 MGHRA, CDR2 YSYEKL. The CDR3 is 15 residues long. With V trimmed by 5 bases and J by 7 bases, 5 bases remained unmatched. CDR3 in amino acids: CASSGLAGDFNEQFF. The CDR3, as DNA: TGCGCCAGCAGCGGACTAGCGGGGGATTTTAATGAGCAGTTCTTC.

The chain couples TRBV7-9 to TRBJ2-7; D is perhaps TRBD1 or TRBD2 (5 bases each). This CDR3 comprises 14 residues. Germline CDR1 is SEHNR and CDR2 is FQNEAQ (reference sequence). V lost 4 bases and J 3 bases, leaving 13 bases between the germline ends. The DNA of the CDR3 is TGTGCCAGCAGCTCGACGGGACGGCTCTACGAGCAGTACTTC. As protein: CASSSTGRLYEQYF. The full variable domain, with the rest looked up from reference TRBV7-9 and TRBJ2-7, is DTGVSQNPRHKITKRGQNVTFRCDPISEHNRLYWYRQTLGQGPEFLTYFQNEAQLEKSRLLSDRFSAERPKGSFSTLEIQRTEQGDSAMYLCASSSTGRLYEQYFGPGTRLTVT.

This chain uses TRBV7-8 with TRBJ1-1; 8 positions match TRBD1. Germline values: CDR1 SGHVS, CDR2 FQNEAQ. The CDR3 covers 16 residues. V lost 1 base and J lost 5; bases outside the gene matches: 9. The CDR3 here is CASSLERWTGRTEAFF. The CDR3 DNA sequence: TGTGCCAGCAGCTTAGAAAGGTGGACAGGGAGAACTGAAGCTTTCTTT.

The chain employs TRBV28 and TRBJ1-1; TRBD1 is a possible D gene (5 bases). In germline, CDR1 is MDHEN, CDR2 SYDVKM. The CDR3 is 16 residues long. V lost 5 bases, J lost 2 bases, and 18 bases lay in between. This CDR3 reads CASSPPPDRANTEAFF. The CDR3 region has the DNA TGTGCCAGCAGTCCCCCCCCAGACAGAGCTAACACTGAAGCTTTCTTT.

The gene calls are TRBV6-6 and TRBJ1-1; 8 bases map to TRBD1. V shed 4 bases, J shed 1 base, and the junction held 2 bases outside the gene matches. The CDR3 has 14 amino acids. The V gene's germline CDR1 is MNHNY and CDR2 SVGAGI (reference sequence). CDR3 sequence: CASSLGQANTEAFF. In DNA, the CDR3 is TGTGCCAGCAGTTTGGGACAGGCGAACACTGAAGCTTTCTTT.

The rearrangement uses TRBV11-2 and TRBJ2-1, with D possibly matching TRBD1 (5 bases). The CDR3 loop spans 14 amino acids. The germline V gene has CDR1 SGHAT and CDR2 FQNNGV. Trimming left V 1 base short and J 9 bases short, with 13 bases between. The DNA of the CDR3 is TGTGCCAGCAGCTTAGGACAGATAGATGTTGAGCAGTTCTTC. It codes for CASSLGQIDVEQFF.

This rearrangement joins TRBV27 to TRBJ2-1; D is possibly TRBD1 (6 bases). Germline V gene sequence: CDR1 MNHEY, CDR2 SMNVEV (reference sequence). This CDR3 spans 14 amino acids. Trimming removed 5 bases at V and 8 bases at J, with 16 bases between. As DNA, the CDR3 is TGTGCCAGCAGTCCCCTCCGGGACAATGATGAGCAGTTCTTC. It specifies CASSPLRDNDEQFF.

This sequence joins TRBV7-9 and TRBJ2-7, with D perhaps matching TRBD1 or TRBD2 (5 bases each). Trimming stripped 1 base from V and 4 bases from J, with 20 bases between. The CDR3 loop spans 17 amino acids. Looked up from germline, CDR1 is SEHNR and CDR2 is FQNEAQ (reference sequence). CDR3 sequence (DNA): TGTGCCAGCAGCTTAGAAGGGGACGCCTGGAAGTTGTACGAGCAGTACTTC. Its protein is CASSLEGDAWKLYEQYF.

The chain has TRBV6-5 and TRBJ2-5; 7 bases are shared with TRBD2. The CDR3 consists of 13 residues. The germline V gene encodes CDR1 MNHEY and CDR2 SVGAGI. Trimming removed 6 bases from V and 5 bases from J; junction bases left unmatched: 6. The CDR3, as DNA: TGTGCCAGCAGGCCGGGGGGTGACGAGACCCAGTACTTC. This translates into CASRPGGDETQYF.

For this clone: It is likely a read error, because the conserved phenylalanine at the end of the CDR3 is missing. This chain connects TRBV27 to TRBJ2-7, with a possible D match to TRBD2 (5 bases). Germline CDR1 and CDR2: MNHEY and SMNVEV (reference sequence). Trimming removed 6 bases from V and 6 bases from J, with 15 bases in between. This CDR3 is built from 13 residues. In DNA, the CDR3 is TGTGCCAGCAGGGGGTCCGGGGTAAGCGAGCAGTACCTC. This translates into CASRGSGVSEQYL.

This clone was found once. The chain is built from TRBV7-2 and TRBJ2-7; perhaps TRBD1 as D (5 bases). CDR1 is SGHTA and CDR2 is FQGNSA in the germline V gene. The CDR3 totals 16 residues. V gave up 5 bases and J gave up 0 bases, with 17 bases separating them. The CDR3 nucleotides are TGTGCCAGCAGCCTAGAGAAGGGGCGGAGCTCCTACGAGCAGTACTTC. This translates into CASSLEKGRSSYEQYF.

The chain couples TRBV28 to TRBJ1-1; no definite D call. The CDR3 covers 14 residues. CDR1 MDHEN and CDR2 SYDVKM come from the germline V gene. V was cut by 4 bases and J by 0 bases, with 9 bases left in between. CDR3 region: CASSSLQVNTEAFF. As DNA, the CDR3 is TGTGCCAGCAGTTCATTACAAGTGAACACTGAAGCTTTCTTT.

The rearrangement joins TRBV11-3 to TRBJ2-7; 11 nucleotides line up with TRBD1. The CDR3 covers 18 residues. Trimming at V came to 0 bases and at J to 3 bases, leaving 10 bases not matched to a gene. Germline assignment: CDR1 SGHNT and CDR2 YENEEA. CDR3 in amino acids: CASSLESKQGTGGYEQYF. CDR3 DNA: TGTGCCAGCAGCTTAGAATCGAAGCAGGGGACAGGGGGCTACGAGCAGTACTTC.

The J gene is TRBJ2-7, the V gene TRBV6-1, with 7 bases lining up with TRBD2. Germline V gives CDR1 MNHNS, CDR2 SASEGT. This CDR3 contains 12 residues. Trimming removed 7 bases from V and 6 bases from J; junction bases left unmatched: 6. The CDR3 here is CASTAGASEQYF. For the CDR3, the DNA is TGTGCCAGCACGGCGGGAGCTAGCGAGCAGTACTTC.

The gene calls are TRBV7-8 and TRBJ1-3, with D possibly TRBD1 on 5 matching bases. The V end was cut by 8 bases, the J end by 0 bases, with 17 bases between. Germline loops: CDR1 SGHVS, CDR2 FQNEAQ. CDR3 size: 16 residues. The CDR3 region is CASFGPKGASGNTIYF. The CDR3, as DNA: TGTGCCAGCTTCGGACCCAAAGGGGCCTCTGGAAACACCATATATTTT.

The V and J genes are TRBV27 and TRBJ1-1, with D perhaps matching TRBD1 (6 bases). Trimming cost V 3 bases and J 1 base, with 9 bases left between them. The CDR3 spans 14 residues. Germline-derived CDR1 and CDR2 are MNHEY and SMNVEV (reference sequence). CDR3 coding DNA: TGTGCCAGCAGTTTGGGAGGGGGGAACACTGAAGCTTTCTTT. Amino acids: CASSLGGGNTEAFF.

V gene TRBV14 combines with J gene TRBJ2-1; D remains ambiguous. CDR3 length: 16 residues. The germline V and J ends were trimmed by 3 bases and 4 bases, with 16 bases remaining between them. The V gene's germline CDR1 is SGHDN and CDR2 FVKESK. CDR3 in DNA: TGTGCCAGCAGCCACAGTTCTGGCGGTGTTTACAATGAGCAGTTCTTC. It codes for CASSHSSGGVYNEQFF.